These 17 T cell receptor beta chains share one sample of origin, sequenced in a study of blood T cell repertoires in COVID-19 (dated by TCRdb to 2018 to 2021). The library was generated by the immunoSEQ multiplex PCR assay. TCRdb stores this immuneACCESS table with in-frame sequences only. Part of the clones is absent; in the studies checked, under half of the shortfall reflects unresolved V genes, and no reason is known for the rest. The sample includes 120,000 to 150,000 clones, with roughly 86% observed a single time. The ten top clones hold around 8.5% of the sample. The sequencing input was peripheral blood. These receptor sequences come from a woman aged 55 to 70 with acute or convalescent COVID-19.

There are a few counts of this clone. The chain joins TRBV11-3 to TRBJ2-2, with TRBD1 matching over 10 bases. This CDR3 contains 15 residues. Germline CDR1 SGHNT, CDR2 YENEEA. The V and J ends lost 6 bases and 5 bases, in that order; junction bases with no gene match: 6. CDR3 loop: CASSAGQGGTGELFF. CDR3 DNA: TGTGCCAGCAGTGCTGGACAGGGGGGAACCGGGGAGCTGTTTTTT.

This chain uses TRBV4-3 with TRBJ2-1; 9 bases are shared with TRBD2. Germline loops: CDR1 LGHNA, CDR2 YSLEER. CDR3 length: 20 amino acids. The junction had 27 bases not matched to a gene; V was cut back by 6 bases and J by 9 bases. DNA for the CDR3: TGCGCCAGCAGTCCAAGATATTTAACTGGGGCGGGGGGGCCCTTGGGTGAGCAGTTCTTC. Its protein product is CASSPRYLTGAGGPLGEQFF.

Turning to this clone: The sample has other DNA sequences that encode this CDR3 too. The rearrangement links TRBV7-8 to TRBJ1-1, with unresolved D. V was clipped by 1 base and J by 1 base, with 7 bases between them. The germline gives CDR1 SGHVS, CDR2 FQNEAQ. The CDR3 sequence is 14 residues long. Here the CDR3 reads CASSLGGQNTEAFF. The CDR3 coding sequence is TGTGCCAGCAGCTTAGGAGGGCAGAACACTGAAGCTTTCTTT.

The chain uses TRBV3-1 (or the pseudogene TRBV3-2) and TRBJ2-6; tentatively, D is TRBD1 (5 bases). Germline CDR1 is LGHDT and CDR2 is YNNKEL (reference sequence). The ends were cut back, 4 bases at V and 0 bases at J, with 16 bases in the middle. CDR3 length: 18 residues. The CDR3 sequence: CASSRRRLTDSGANVLTF. The CDR3 region has the DNA TGTGCCAGCAGCCGACGAAGATTGACAGACTCTGGGGCCAACGTCCTGACTTTC.

The chain has TRBV28 and TRBJ2-5, with 7 bases matching TRBD1. The CDR3 extends over 11 amino acids. Germline values: CDR1 MDHEN, CDR2 SYDVKM. Unmatched junction bases numbered 7, after V lost 6 bases and J lost 12 bases. The CDR3 sequence is CASRQGPGEYF. The CDR3 DNA follows: TGTGCCAGCAGACAGGGGCCTGGAGAGTACTTC.

The chain couples TRBV6-5 to TRBJ1-1; TRBD1 aligns across 7 bases. Germline V gene sequence: CDR1 MNHEY, CDR2 SVGAGI. Germline trimming cut 5 bases from V and 13 bases from J; bases unmatched to any gene: 13. The CDR3 is made up of 13 amino acids. The DNA for the CDR3 is TGTGCCAGCAGTCAAATTCGGACAGGCGGTGGTTTCTTT. It is translated as CASSQIRTGGGFF.

CDR3 sequence: CASSVEQNTEAFF. For the CDR3, the DNA is TGTGCCAGCAGCGTAGAGCAGAACACTGAAGCTTTCTTT. The genes are TRBV9 and TRBJ1-1; D gene ambiguous. This CDR3 region has 13 residues. Germline V gene lookup returns CDR1 SGDLS and CDR2 YYNGEE. Trimming cost V 0 bases and J 1 base, with 4 bases left between them.

The chain links TRBV19 to TRBJ2-6; 7 bases map to TRBD1. CDR1 and CDR2 from the germline V gene are LNHDA and SQIVND (reference sequence). J gave up 4 bases and V 5 bases, and 8 bases lay outside the gene matches. CDR3 length: 16 residues. The CDR3 DNA reads as TGTGCCAGTAGTCTCAAGACAGGGAACGGGGCCAACGTCCTGACTTTC. Its translation is CASSLKTGNGANVLTF.

The chain joins TRBV7-6 to TRBJ2-5; maybe TRBD1 (5 bases). The CDR3 runs 15 residues. Germline V gene lookup returns CDR1 SGHVS and CDR2 FNYEAQ. Trimming left V 3 bases short and J 1 base short, with 12 bases between. The CDR3 protein is CASSLIGARQETQYF. Here the CDR3 DNA reads TGTGCCAGCAGCTTGATTGGGGCCCGCCAAGAGACCCAGTACTTC.

The rearrangement links TRBV7-2 to TRBJ2-1, with a possible D match to TRBD2 (6 bases). V was shortened by 5 bases and J by 5 bases, with 22 bases between the two germline ends. The CDR3 covers 17 residues. CDR1 and CDR2 from the germline V gene are SGHTA and FQGNSA. Here the CDR3 DNA reads TGTGCCAGCAGCAGGGTTCAAACGGGACTTAATAACAATGAGCAGTTCTTC. It codes for CASSRVQTGLNNNEQFF.

The chain employs TRBV10-1 and TRBJ2-5; TRBD1 might be the D (6 bases). CDR1 is WNHNN, CDR2 SYGVQD, per germline (reference sequence). V shed 4 bases and J shed 5 bases, with 11 bases lying between them. The CDR3 covers 13 residues. CDR3 sequence reads: CASSVGQRETQYF. CDR3 in DNA: TGCGCCAGCAGTGTAGGACAGAGGGAGACCCAGTACTTC.

V and J are TRBV30 and TRBJ2-7, with TRBD1 matching 7 bases. CDR1 is GTSNPN and CDR2 is SVGIG in the germline V gene (reference sequence). V gave up 4 bases and J gave up 7 bases; unmatched junction bases: 7. The CDR3 sequence is 12 residues long. The CDR3 DNA reads TGTGCCTGGACGAGGGGGCGCAAGGAGCAGTACTTC. This gives the protein CAWTRGRKEQYF.

This rearrangement joins TRBV19 to TRBJ2-7; possibly TRBD2 for D (6 bases). The length of the CDR3 is 16 residues. The V gene's germline CDR1 is LNHDA and CDR2 SQIVND (reference sequence). Trimming shortened V by 1 base and J by 4 bases, and 17 bases separated the two germline ends. CDR3 in amino acids: CASSIGPTGAGYEQYF. CDR3 coding DNA: TGTGCCAGTAGTATAGGGCCCACGGGAGCAGGGTACGAGCAGTACTTC.

The rearrangement joins TRBV5-4 to TRBJ2-2; TRBD1 aligns across 8 bases. CDR1 SGHNT and CDR2 YYREEE come from the germline V gene (reference sequence). The CDR3 runs to 16 residues. V dropped 6 bases and J dropped 1; count of bases not matched to a gene: 8. Written as DNA, the CDR3 is TGTGCCAGCACCTTACCTGGGACAGGGAACACCGGGGAGCTGTTTTTT. The encoded protein is CASTLPGTGNTGELFF.

J is TRBJ1-5 and V is TRBV6-2 or TRBV6-3, with 7 bases identical to TRBD1. Germline lookup yields CDR1 MNHEY and CDR2 SVGEGT. This CDR3 is built from 13 residues. The trim removed 2 bases at V and 7 bases at J, leaving 2 bases unmatched. CDR3 protein: CASSYDRAQPQHF. The CDR3 nucleotides read TGTGCCAGCAGTTACGACAGGGCCCAGCCCCAGCATTTT.

This sequence joins TRBV5-6 and TRBJ2-2; 8 bases are shared with TRBD1. CDR3 length: 15 residues. The germline CDR1 and CDR2 sequences are SGHDT and YYEEEE. V lost 3 bases to trimming and J lost 7 bases; unmatched junction nucleotides: 8. CDR3 coding DNA: TGTGCCAGCAGCTCCTACAGGGGGGAGAGCGGGGAGCTGTTTTTT. Translating it yields CASSSYRGESGELFF.

This chain uses TRBV7-8 with TRBJ1-1; D is perhaps TRBD1 (6 bases). The CDR3 spans 15 residues. Looked up from germline, CDR1 is SGHVS and CDR2 is FQNEAQ. V was pared by 0 bases and J by 8 bases, with 16 bases between. The CDR3 nucleotides read TGTGCCAGCAGCTTAGCCCCATTGGGGGGGCGCGAAGCTTTCTTT. Translating it yields CASSLAPLGGREAFF.